The next 4 T cell receptor beta chains were all read from a single sample in a study of CD8 T cells in ankylosing spondylitis. TCRdb called the 5' RACE reads again in MiXCR, with one record for every CDR3 protein. The sample comprises 300,000 to 400,000 distinct CDR3 sequences, around 10% of which are singletons, and around 8.4% rests with the top ten. Input material: blood, either unsorted or a sorted T cell fraction (not recorded which). The receptor set was obtained from a female donor with ankylosing spondylitis or in good health (not recorded which).

The chain couples TRBV5-1 to TRBJ1-2; weak D call: TRBD1 (6 bases). The CDR3 consists of 14 residues. In germline, CDR1 is SGHRS, CDR2 YFSETQ. The V gene lost 0 bases and the J gene lost 8 bases, with 14 bases spanning the gap. Here the CDR3 DNA reads TGCGCCAGCAGCTTGGGAACCGTGGGGGGCGGCTACACCTTC. Protein product: CASSLGTVGGGYTF.

Concerning this clonotype: A single base separates this from a much larger clone, so it may be a read error. This chain connects TRBV29-1 to TRBJ2-7, with a possible D match to TRBD1 (6 bases). Germline lookup yields CDR1 SQVTM and CDR2 ANQGSEA. The CDR3 sequence is 12 residues long. The CDR3 region has the DNA TGCGGCGTTGTGACAGGAGTCTACGAGCAGTACTTC. Protein: CGVVTGVYEQYF.

This clonotype was observed a few times. Written as DNA, the CDR3 is TGTGCCAGCAGCTTAGACACTGCCCCCCGGGGCTACACCTTC. It codes for CASSLDTAPRGYTF. The chain is built from TRBV7-2 and TRBJ1-2, with D hard to call. This CDR3 spans 14 amino acids. Per germline, CDR1 SGHTA and CDR2 FQGNSA. V was shortened by 1 base and J by 8 bases, with 14 bases between the two germline ends.

This clonotype occurred many times. The V gene is TRBV5-1, the J gene TRBJ2-7; no clear D gene. CDR3 length: 13 amino acids. The V and J ends lost 4 bases and 2 bases respectively, with 10 bases between them. CDR1 SGHRS and CDR2 YFSETQ come from the germline V gene. The CDR3 DNA reads TGCGCCAGCAGCAATGCCTTAACCTACGAGCAGTACTTC. It encodes CASSNALTYEQYF.